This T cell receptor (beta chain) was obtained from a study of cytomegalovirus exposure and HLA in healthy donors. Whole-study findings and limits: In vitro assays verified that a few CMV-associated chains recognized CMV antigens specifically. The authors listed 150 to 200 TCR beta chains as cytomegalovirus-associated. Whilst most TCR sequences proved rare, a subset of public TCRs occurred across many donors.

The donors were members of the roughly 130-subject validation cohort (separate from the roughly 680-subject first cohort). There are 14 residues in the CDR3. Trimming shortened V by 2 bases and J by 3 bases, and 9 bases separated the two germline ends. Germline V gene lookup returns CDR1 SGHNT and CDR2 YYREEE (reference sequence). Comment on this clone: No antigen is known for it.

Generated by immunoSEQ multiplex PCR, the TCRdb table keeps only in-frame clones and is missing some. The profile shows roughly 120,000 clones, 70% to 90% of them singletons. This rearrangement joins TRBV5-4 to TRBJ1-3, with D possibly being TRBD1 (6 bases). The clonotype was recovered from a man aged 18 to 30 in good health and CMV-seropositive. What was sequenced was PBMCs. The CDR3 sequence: CASSLTGIGNTIYF. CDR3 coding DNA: TGTGCCAGCAGCTTAACAGGGATTGGAAACACCATATATTTT.